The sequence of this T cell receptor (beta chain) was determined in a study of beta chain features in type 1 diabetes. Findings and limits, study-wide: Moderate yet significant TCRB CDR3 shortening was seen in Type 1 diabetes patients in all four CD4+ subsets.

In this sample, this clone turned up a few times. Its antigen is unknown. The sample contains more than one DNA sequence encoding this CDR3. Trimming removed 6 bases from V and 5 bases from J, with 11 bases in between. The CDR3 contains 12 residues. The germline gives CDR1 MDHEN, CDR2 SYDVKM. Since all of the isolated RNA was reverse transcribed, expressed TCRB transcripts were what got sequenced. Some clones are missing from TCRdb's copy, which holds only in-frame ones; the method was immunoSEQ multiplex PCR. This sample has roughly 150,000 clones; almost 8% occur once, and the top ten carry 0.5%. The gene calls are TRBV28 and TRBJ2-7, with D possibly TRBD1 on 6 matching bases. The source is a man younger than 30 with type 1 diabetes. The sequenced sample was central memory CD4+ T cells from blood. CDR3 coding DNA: TGTGCCAGCAGACCGACAGGCGACGAGCAGTACTTC. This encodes CASRPTGDEQYF. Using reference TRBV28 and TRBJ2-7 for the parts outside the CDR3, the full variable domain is DVKVTQSSRYLVKRTGEKVFLECVQDMDHENMFWYRQDPGLGLRLIYFSYDVKMKEKGDIPEGYSVSREKKERFSLILESASTNQTSMYLCASRPTGDEQYFGPGTRLTVT.